Listed below are T cell receptor beta chains from one sample, sequenced in a study of shared clonotypes between healthy human individuals. Repertoires were generated with immunoSEQ multiplex PCR, while TCRdb's copy carries only in-frame clones and drops some. The table has fewer than 500,000 clones, about 75% seen once. Sequencing was performed on PBMCs. All receptors come from a woman aged 40 to 49 in good health. Some clones in this sample may be carry-over from other donors' samples. CDR3s include the opening cysteine and the closing phenylalanine or tryptophan. A D gene is named only where the DNA matches it firmly. Not all rows give a size; the values are once, few, many and, for expanded clones, a class.

clone size: many
D gene: .
J gene: TRBJ2-5
V gene: TRBV5-4
CDR3 DNA: TGTGCCAGCAGCTTGGTTTCGGCGGTCCGGGAGACCCAGTACTTC
CDR3 protein: CASSLVSAVRETQYF

clone size: few
D gene: .
J gene: TRBJ2-3
V gene: TRBV6-6
CDR3 DNA: TGTGCCAGCAGTTACCGGGACACAGATACGCAGTATTTT
CDR3 protein: CASSYRDTDTQYF

clone size: once
D gene: .
J gene: TRBJ2-1
V gene: TRBV5-4
CDR3 DNA: TGTGCCAGCAGCATGGGAGCTAGCGCTTCCTACAATGAGCAGTTCTTC
CDR3 protein: CASSMGASASYNEQFF

clone size: .
D gene: .
J gene: TRBJ1-1
V gene: TRBV28
CDR3 DNA: TGTGCCAGCAGTTTAACAGGGCGCACTGAAGCTTTCTTT
CDR3 protein: CASSLTGRTEAFF

clone size: .
D gene: .
J gene: TRBJ2-5
V gene: TRBV7-9
CDR3 DNA: TGTGCCAGCAGCTTAATTCGACAGTCGGAGGGGGCGAGCGAGACCCAGTACTTC
CDR3 protein: CASSLIRQSEGASETQYF

clone size: once
D gene: TRBD1
J gene: TRBJ2-7
V gene: TRBV7-2
CDR3 DNA: TGTGCCAGCAGCGGACGACAGGGCGGCCTTTGGGAGCAGTACTTC
CDR3 protein: CASSGRQGGLWEQYF

clone size: .
D gene: TRBD1
J gene: TRBJ1-5
V gene: TRBV2
CDR3 DNA: TGTGCCAGCAGTGAGGGACAGGGGAAGCGGCCCCAGCATTTT
CDR3 protein: CASSEGQGKRPQHF

clone size: .
D gene: .
J gene: TRBJ2-3
V gene: TRBV30
CDR3 DNA: TGTGCCTGGTCCCGGGGAGATACGCAGTATTTT
CDR3 protein: CAWSRGDTQYF

clone size: .
D gene: .
J gene: TRBJ1-4
V gene: TRBV13
CDR3 DNA: TGTGCCAGCAGCTCAAGGCAGGACAATGAAAAACTGTTTTTT
CDR3 protein: CASSSRQDNEKLFF

clone size: .
D gene: .
J gene: TRBJ2-1
V gene: TRBV13
CDR3 DNA: TGTGCCAGCAGTCACGGACTGGGATGGCAGTTCTTC
CDR3 protein: CASSHGLGWQFF

clone size: .
D gene: .
J gene: TRBJ2-3
V gene: TRBV29-1
CDR3 DNA: TGCAGCCCCTGGCAGCATAATGGGGCAGATACGCAGTATTTT
CDR3 protein: CSPWQHNGADTQYF

clone size: .
D gene: .
J gene: TRBJ1-1
V gene: TRBV6-5
CDR3 DNA: TGTGCCAGCAGTTCCCCGGGGTCGGCGGGCACTGAAGCTTTCTTT
CDR3 protein: CASSSPGSAGTEAFF

clone size: once
D gene: TRBD1
J gene: TRBJ1-4
V gene: TRBV14
CDR3 DNA: TGTGCCAGCAGCCGCACAGGGGGACCTAATGAAAAACTGTTTTTT
CDR3 protein: CASSRTGGPNEKLFF

clone size: .
D gene: .
J gene: TRBJ2-7
V gene: TRBV6-1
CDR3 DNA: TGTGCCAGCAGTGAACGGGGAAATAACTACGAGCAGTACTTC
CDR3 protein: CASSERGNNYEQYF

clone size: .
D gene: .
J gene: TRBJ2-7
V gene: TRBV20-1
CDR3 DNA: TGCAGTGCGCCCTGGAACTACGAGCAGTACTTC
CDR3 protein: CSAPWNYEQYF

clone size: .
D gene: .
J gene: TRBJ2-1
V gene: TRBV30
CDR3 DNA: TGTGCCTGGAGTGTACAAGGCTGGGCCGATGAGCAGTTCTTC
CDR3 protein: CAWSVQGWADEQFF

clone size: few
D gene: TRBD2
J gene: TRBJ2-7
V gene: TRBV10-2
CDR3 DNA: TGCGCCAGCAGTTTCACCGGGACTAGCGGGAGCAGGCCCGAGCAGTACTTC
CDR3 protein: CASSFTGTSGSRPEQYF

clone size: .
D gene: .
J gene: TRBJ2-1
V gene: TRBV7-9
CDR3 DNA: TGTGCCAGCAGCTTACTCTCCCCGCTCGGAGGGCAGTTCTTC
CDR3 protein: CASSLLSPLGGQFF

clone size: .
D gene: TRBD1
J gene: TRBJ1-2
V gene: TRBV9
CDR3 DNA: TGTGCCAGCAGCGTAGCAGGACAGGGATATGGCTACACCTTC
CDR3 protein: CASSVAGQGYGYTF

clone size: .
D gene: .
J gene: TRBJ2-7
V gene: TRBV19
CDR3 DNA: TGTGCCAGTAGTATCGGACGGATCTACGAGCAGTACTTC
CDR3 protein: CASSIGRIYEQYF

clone size: .
D gene: TRBD1
J gene: TRBJ1-1
V gene: TRBV9
CDR3 DNA: TGTGCCAGCAGCGTAGGGGCACAGGGGGCGCGTGCTGAAGCTTTCTTT
CDR3 protein: CASSVGAQGARAEAFF

clone size: .
D gene: .
J gene: TRBJ2-5
V gene: TRBV28
CDR3 DNA: TGTGCCAGCAGCGACCGGGGACCCCAAGAGACCCAGTACTTC
CDR3 protein: CASSDRGPQETQYF

clone size: .
D gene: .
J gene: TRBJ2-7
V gene: TRBV4-1
CDR3 DNA: TGCGCCAGCAGCCAAGTTCCGGGAGCACCCTACGAGCAGTACTTC
CDR3 protein: CASSQVPGAPYEQYF

clone size: .
D gene: .
J gene: TRBJ2-1
V gene: TRBV18
CDR3 DNA: TGTGCCAGCTCACCGGGGGGCGGGGATGAGCAGTTCTTC
CDR3 protein: CASSPGGGDEQFF

clone size: .
D gene: .
J gene: TRBJ1-5
V gene: TRBV5-4
CDR3 DNA: TGTGCCAGCAGCCGGGGCCTCTCCGATCAGCCCCAGCATTTT
CDR3 protein: CASSRGLSDQPQHF

clone size: .
D gene: .
J gene: TRBJ1-2
V gene: TRBV10-2
CDR3 DNA: TGCGCCAGCAGTGAAATAGGGGGGTATGGCTACACCTTC
CDR3 protein: CASSEIGGYGYTF

clone size: .
D gene: TRBD1
J gene: TRBJ2-4
V gene: TRBV27
CDR3 DNA: TGTGCCAGCAGTAACGACAGGGGAGCGGACATTCAGTACTTC
CDR3 protein: CASSNDRGADIQYF

clone size: many
D gene: TRBD2
J gene: TRBJ2-5
V gene: TRBV12-5
CDR3 DNA: TGTGCTAGTGGTTTGGCTAGCGGGAGATTTCAAGAGACCCAGTACTTC
CDR3 protein: CASGLASGRFQETQYF

clone size: .
D gene: TRBD2
J gene: TRBJ2-1
V gene: TRBV5-1
CDR3 DNA: TGCGCCAGCAGCTCGGCACTAGCGGGAGGGGAAAATGAGCAGTTCTTC
CDR3 protein: CASSSALAGGENEQFF

clone size: .
D gene: .
J gene: TRBJ2-7
V gene: TRBV30
CDR3 DNA: TGTGCCTGGGGGGGTCGCTACGAGCAGTACTTC
CDR3 protein: CAWGGRYEQYF

clone size: .
D gene: TRBD1
J gene: TRBJ1-4
V gene: TRBV11-2
CDR3 DNA: TGTGCCAGCAGCTTGAGGCAGGGGGTAAATGAAAAACTGTTTTTT
CDR3 protein: CASSLRQGVNEKLFF

clone size: once
D gene: .
J gene: TRBJ1-2
V gene: TRBV7-2
CDR3 DNA: TGTGCCAGCAGCCCAAGGGGAGGAGATGGCTACACCTTC
CDR3 protein: CASSPRGGDGYTF

clone size: .
D gene: TRBD2
J gene: TRBJ2-3
V gene: TRBV4-1
CDR3 DNA: TGCGCCAGCAGCCAGTTAGCGGGAGGATTGGGAGATACGCAGTATTTT
CDR3 protein: CASSQLAGGLGDTQYF

clone size: .
D gene: TRBD2
J gene: TRBJ2-7
V gene: TRBV12-5
CDR3 DNA: TGTGCTAGTGGTTTGCGGACTAGCAGTTACGAGCAGTACTTC
CDR3 protein: CASGLRTSSYEQYF

clone size: .
D gene: .
J gene: TRBJ1-2
V gene: TRBV9
CDR3 DNA: TGTGCCAGCAGCGTAGAGACAGGCTATGGCTACACCTTC
CDR3 protein: CASSVETGYGYTF

clone size: .
D gene: .
J gene: TRBJ2-7
V gene: TRBV7-9
CDR3 DNA: TGTGCCAGCAGCTTAGCGGGAGGCCCCCTCCAGCAGTACTTC
CDR3 protein: CASSLAGGPLQQYF

clone size: .
D gene: .
J gene: TRBJ2-1
V gene: TRBV30
CDR3 DNA: TGTGCCTGGAGTGTAGAACTAGCTCGGTTCTTC
CDR3 protein: CAWSVELARFF